Following are 12 T cell receptor beta chains from one sample sequenced in a study of blood T cell repertoires in COVID-19. This table comes from immunoSEQ multiplex PCR, and its TCRdb copy is limited to in-frame clones, with some not included. This table has fewer than 500,000 clones, 81% appearing once. Input material: peripheral blood. These receptors were obtained from a human donor with acute or convalescent COVID-19. The donor label of this sample is uncertain.

Only a few counts were recorded for this clone. The J gene is TRBJ1-5, the V gene TRBV25-1; 7 bases map to TRBD1. The CDR3 contains 11 residues. The V and J ends lost 4 bases and 10 bases, in that order; junction bases with no gene match: 1. The germline gives CDR1 MGHDK, CDR2 SYGVNS. The CDR3 loop is CASSAGGPQHF. The CDR3 region has the DNA TGTGCCAGCAGTGCAGGGGGTCCCCAGCATTTT.

The genes are TRBV30 and TRBJ2-7; D is undetermined. The CDR3 is made up of 14 amino acids. Per germline, CDR1 GTSNPN and CDR2 SVGIG (reference sequence). The V end lost 3 bases, the J end lost 4 bases, and 16 bases lay between the germline ends. The CDR3 bases are TGTGCCTGGAGCCTACCGTATAGATCTTACGAGCAGTACTTC. This translates into CAWSLPYRSYEQYF.

This clone was counted once. V usage is TRBV3-1 (or the pseudogene TRBV3-2) and J usage is TRBJ1-1; 8 bases match TRBD1. The CDR3 extends over 13 amino acids. The V and J ends lost 4 bases and 8 bases, in that order; junction bases with no gene match: 6. Germline V lookup: CDR1 LGHDT, CDR2 YNNKEL (reference sequence). CDR3 region: CASSRQGKNEAFF. The CDR3 coding sequence is TGTGCCAGCAGCCGACAGGGGAAAAACGAAGCTTTCTTT.

The chain carries TRBV11-3 and TRBJ1-5; perhaps TRBD1 as D (6 bases). Trimming left V 3 bases short and J 5 bases short, with 8 bases between. CDR3 length: 13 amino acids. The germline V gene has CDR1 SGHNT and CDR2 YENEEA. The chain's CDR3 is CASSFRQDQPQHF. In nucleotides, the CDR3 is TGTGCCAGCAGCTTTCGACAGGATCAGCCCCAGCATTTT.

The J gene is TRBJ2-5, the V gene TRBV5-1; perhaps TRBD1 as D (6 bases). Germline assignment: CDR1 SGHRS and CDR2 YFSETQ. V lost 5 bases and J 2 bases, leaving 13 bases between the germline ends. The CDR3 has 14 amino acids. CDR3 DNA: TGCGCCAGCAGGAAGACAGGAGAACAAGAGACCCAGTACTTC. This translates into CASRKTGEQETQYF.

The chain uses TRBV4-2 and TRBJ1-4; the match to TRBD1 covers 7 bases. The CDR3 spans 16 residues. The trim removed 1 base at V and 8 bases at J, leaving 10 bases unmatched. Germline values: CDR1 LGHNA, CDR2 YNFKEQ. CDR3 nucleotides: TGTGCCAGCAGCCAAGGCTCAGGGGGTGGATGGGAAAAACTGTTTTTT. It yields the protein CASSQGSGGGWEKLFF.

The rearrangement uses TRBV18 and TRBJ2-1; D is undetermined. V was cut by 1 base and J by 5 bases, with 9 bases left in between. The CDR3 length is 14 residues. The V gene's germline CDR1 is KGHSH and CDR2 LQKENI. CDR3 sequence (DNA): TGTGCCAGCTCACCACTAGAACAGAACAATGAGCAGTTCTTC. It specifies CASSPLEQNNEQFF.

The chain combines TRBV7-6 with TRBJ2-1; 9 bases agree with TRBD2. This CDR3 contains 16 residues. The V segment lost 5 bases and the J segment 1 base; nucleotides outside the gene matches: 6. CDR1 and CDR2 from the germline V gene are SGHVS and FNYEAQ. Here the CDR3 reads CASSLSSGASYNEQFF. CDR3 DNA: TGTGCCAGCAGCCTCTCTAGCGGGGCTTCCTACAATGAGCAGTTCTTC.

The V gene is TRBV11-2, the J gene TRBJ1-3; tentatively, D is TRBD1 (5 bases). The V end lost 7 bases, the J end lost 4 bases, and 17 bases lay between the germline ends. The germline V gene encodes CDR1 SGHAT and CDR2 FQNNGV. The CDR3 totals 15 residues. This chain's CDR3 is CASTPSGGVGNTIYF. The CDR3 DNA reads as TGTGCCAGCACCCCCAGCGGAGGGGTGGGAAACACCATATATTTT. Supplemented by reference TRBV11-2 and TRBJ1-3, the full variable domain reads EAGVAQSPRYKIIEKRQSVAFWCNPISGHATLYWYQQILGQGPKLLIQFQNNGVVDDSQLPKDRFSAERLKGVDSTLKIQPAKLEDSAVYLCASTPSGGVGNTIYFGEGSWLTVV.

This sequence joins TRBV28 and TRBJ1-5; D call uncertain. Germline lookup yields CDR1 MDHEN and CDR2 SYDVKM. CDR3 size: 14 residues. The germline V and J ends were trimmed by 5 bases and 4 bases, with 12 bases remaining between them. The CDR3 here is CASSPPQKNQPQHF. The CDR3, as DNA: TGTGCCAGCAGTCCCCCGCAGAAGAATCAGCCCCAGCATTTT.

The chain links TRBV5-1 to TRBJ1-1; D may be TRBD1 (6 bases). This CDR3 is built from 14 residues. V gave up 3 bases and J gave up 10 bases, with 19 bases separating them. Germline V gives CDR1 SGHRS, CDR2 YFSETQ. CDR3 coding DNA: TGCGCCAGCAGCTACCTTGACAGGAAAGGCTCAGCTTTCTTT. Amino acids: CASSYLDRKGSAFF.

In regard to this clone: This CDR3 is also generated by other DNA sequences in the sample. The rearrangement links TRBV6-5 to TRBJ1-4, with 8 nucleotides matching TRBD1. The CDR3 has 14 residues. V was clipped by 2 bases and J by 7 bases; unmatched bases: 3. Germline CDR1 reads MNHEY; CDR2 reads SVGAGI. CDR3 DNA sequence: TGTGCCAGCAGTTACGACAGGGGTCGTGAAAAACTGTTTTTT. Translated, it gives CASSYDRGREKLFF.